This entry lists 28 T cell receptor beta chains sequenced from one sample in a study of OX40 agonist ivuxolimab in advanced cancers. Method: immunoSEQ multiplex PCR; TCRdb's copy keeps in-frame clones and lacks some. In the table there are about 67,000 clones, around 93% of which are singletons. Specimen: CD4+ or CD8+ T cells sorted from blood, collected in a trial of the OX40 agonist ivuxolimab. All receptors come from an adult with an advanced solid tumor such as melanoma, head and neck, liver or kidney cancer.

The CDR3 DNA reads TGTGCCAGCAGCCCCAGGCAGGCTAGCGGTCCTTCCTACGAGCAGTACTTC. Translating it yields CASSPRQASGPSYEQYF. The chain is built from TRBV7-6 and TRBJ2-7, with 7 bases lining up with TRBD2. With 5 bases clipped from V and 1 base from J, the junction kept 14 bases outside the gene matches. CDR3 length: 17 amino acids. Per the germline V gene, CDR1 is SGHVS and CDR2 is FNYEAQ.

CDR3 sequence (DNA): TGTGCCAGCAGTACCGCGAACACCGGGGAGCTGTTTTTT. Its protein is CASSTANTGELFF. The chain recombines TRBV2 with TRBJ2-2, with D unresolved. V was trimmed by 5 bases and J by 0 bases, leaving 4 bases between them. Per the germline V gene, CDR1 is SNHLY and CDR2 is FYNNEI. This CDR3 is built from 13 residues. Combining the CDR3 with reference TRBV2 and TRBJ2-2 gives the whole variable domain EPEVTQTPSHQVTQMGQEVILRCVPISNHLYFYWYRQILGQKVEFLVSFYNNEISEKSEIFDDQFSVERPDGSNFTLKIRSTKLEDSAMYFCASSTANTGELFFGEGSRLTVL.

The chain joins TRBV29-1 to TRBJ1-5, with D perhaps matching TRBD1 (5 bases). Per germline, CDR1 SQVTM and CDR2 ANQGSEA. The CDR3 contains 12 residues. Trimming pared 6 bases from V and 3 bases from J, leaving 9 bases between. CDR3 DNA: TGCAGCGTGGGGGGTACCAATCAGCCCCAGCATTTT. It codes for CSVGGTNQPQHF.

The CDR3 nucleotides read TGTGCCAGCAGCACGCAGGGGGCGGATGGCTACACCTTC. This gives the protein CASSTQGADGYTF. The gene calls are TRBV7-8 and TRBJ1-2; 8 bases match TRBD1. J lost 6 bases, V lost 5 bases, and 5 bases had no gene match. CDR3 length equals 13 residues. The germline gives CDR1 SGHVS, CDR2 FQNEAQ.

J is TRBJ1-1 and V is TRBV14, with D hard to call. Germline loops: CDR1 SGHDN, CDR2 FVKESK. This CDR3 has 13 amino acids. V was trimmed by 1 base and J by 1 base, leaving 4 bases between them. The DNA for the CDR3 is TGTGCCAGCAGCCAAGCTGCGAACACTGAAGCTTTCTTT. Protein sequence: CASSQAANTEAFF.

The chain has TRBV7-7 and TRBJ2-5, with 12 bases fitting TRBD2. Germline V gene lookup returns CDR1 SSHAT and CDR2 FNYEAQ (reference sequence). V was clipped by 5 bases and J by 3 bases; unmatched bases: 4. The CDR3 is made up of 15 amino acids. The DNA of the CDR3 is TGTGCCAGCAGCCCCCGACTAGCGGGAGAAGAGACCCAGTACTTC. As protein: CASSPRLAGEETQYF. Together with reference TRBV7-7 and TRBJ2-5, the CDR3 gives the full variable domain: GAGVSQSPRYKVTKRGQDVTLRCDPISSHATLYWYQQALGQGPEFLTYFNYEAQPDKSGLPSDRFSAERPEGSISTLTIQRTEQRDSAMYRCASSPRLAGEETQYFGPGTRLLVL.

The J gene is TRBJ2-1, the V gene TRBV11-2, with 10 bases that match TRBD2. The ends lost 5 bases at V and 9 bases at J; junction bases unmatched: 7. This CDR3 is 14 amino acids long. Germline CDR1 SGHAT, CDR2 FQNNGV. This CDR3 is CASSILSGRSEQFF. The CDR3 DNA is TGTGCCAGCAGCATTCTTAGCGGGAGGAGTGAGCAGTTCTTC. The entire variable domain, with the rest obtained from reference TRBV11-2 and TRBJ2-1, is as follows: EAGVAQSPRYKIIEKRQSVAFWCNPISGHATLYWYQQILGQGPKLLIQFQNNGVVDDSQLPKDRFSAERLKGVDSTLKIQPAKLEDSAVYLCASSILSGRSEQFFGPGTRLTVL.

CDR3 in amino acids: CASSLSDPLSSYNSPLHF. The CDR3 DNA reads as TGTGCCAGCAGCTTAAGTGATCCCCTGAGCTCCTATAATTCACCCCTCCACTTT. This chain connects TRBV7-3 to TRBJ1-6; D uncertain. V lost 1 base and J 0 bases, leaving 13 bases between the germline ends. The CDR3 consists of 18 residues. Germline V gene data show CDR1 as SGHTA and CDR2 as FQGTGA.

In its sample, this clone was seen once. V gene TRBV6-5 combines with J gene TRBJ2-7; the D is unclear. The CDR3 totals 14 residues. In germline, CDR1 is MNHEY, CDR2 SVGAGI. V lost 3 bases to trimming and J lost 2 bases, with 11 bases between them. CDR3 DNA: TGTGCCAGCAGTTATAATGGACGGGCCTACGAGCAGTACTTC. It encodes CASSYNGRAYEQYF.

The chain joins TRBV19 to TRBJ1-2, with D unresolved. V was cut by 7 bases and J by 6 bases, with 21 bases left in between. The CDR3 runs to 15 residues. CDR1 and CDR2 from the germline V gene are LNHDA and SQIVND (reference sequence). CDR3 sequence (DNA): TGTGCCAGTACCTCGATTGTTTCGAGCACCGATGGCTACACCTTC. Protein sequence: CASTSIVSSTDGYTF.

This clone was detected once. This rearrangement joins TRBV6-5 to TRBJ2-7, with D possibly being TRBD1 or TRBD2 (5 bases each). From germline, CDR1 is MNHEY and CDR2 SVGAGI. V lost 2 bases and J lost 3, with 11 bases in between. The CDR3 extends over 14 amino acids. CDR3 DNA: TGTGCCAGCAGTTACATTGGGACCCACTACGAGCAGTACTTC. This translates into CASSYIGTHYEQYF.

The chain links TRBV29-1 to TRBJ1-1, with 7 bases aligning to TRBD1. Germline-derived CDR1 and CDR2 are SQVTM and ANQGSEA. Trimming removed 5 bases from V and 5 bases from J; junction bases left unmatched: 5. This CDR3 spans 12 amino acids. The CDR3, as DNA: TGCAGCGTTACGAGACAGGGTACTGAAGCTTTCTTT. Its protein product is CSVTRQGTEAFF.

In the case of this clone: Other DNA sequences in the same sample also yield this CDR3. The chain recombines TRBV4-2 with TRBJ2-1; 7 bases match TRBD2. The CDR3 covers 14 residues. V shed 6 bases, J shed 6 bases, and the junction held 8 bases outside the gene matches. Germline V gene data show CDR1 as LGHNA and CDR2 as YNFKEQ. Written as DNA, the CDR3 is TGTGCCAGCAGGATCTCCCGACTAGCCAATGAGCAGTTCTTC. Translating gives CASRISRLANEQFF.

The table lists this clone with a few counts. The rearrangement links TRBV7-8 to TRBJ2-7; 7 nucleotides line up with TRBD2. There are 16 residues in the CDR3. The germline gives CDR1 SGHVS, CDR2 FQNEAQ. The J segment lost 6 bases and the V segment lost 5 bases, leaving 16 bases of the junction unmatched. CDR3 loop: CASSPRREAAAGEQYF. The CDR3 DNA reads TGTGCCAGCAGCCCCCGTCGGGAGGCAGCGGCGGGCGAGCAGTACTTC.

The CDR3 DNA is TGTGCCAGCAGCACCCCGGGACAGGGCTACGAGCAGTACTTC. Its protein product is CASSTPGQGYEQYF. The chain uses TRBV6-5 and TRBJ2-7, with TRBD1 matching 9 bases. Germline CDR1 reads MNHEY; CDR2 reads SVGAGI. The ends lost 6 bases at V and 3 bases at J; junction bases unmatched: 6. The CDR3 runs 14 residues.

A remark on this clone: The same CDR3 is also encoded by other DNA sequences in this sample. This sequence joins TRBV28 and TRBJ2-5; 8 bases match TRBD2. The CDR3 sequence is 14 residues long. V lost 1 base and J lost 4; bases outside the gene matches: 2. Germline V gene lookup returns CDR1 MDHEN and CDR2 SYDVKM. CDR3: CASSLSGGRETQYF. CDR3 coding DNA: TGTGCCAGCAGTTTATCGGGGGGGCGAGAGACCCAGTACTTC.

This sequence joins TRBV11-1 and TRBJ1-2, with 7 nucleotides matching TRBD1. The germline V gene encodes CDR1 SGHAT and CDR2 FQDESV (reference sequence). The CDR3 totals 13 residues. Trimming at V came to 5 bases and at J to 5 bases, leaving 5 bases not matched to a gene. The CDR3 spells CASSPDRRYGYTF. The CDR3 DNA reads as TGTGCCAGCAGCCCGGACAGGAGATATGGCTACACCTTC.

The rearrangement uses TRBV9 and TRBJ2-1; 7 bases align to TRBD2. The CDR3 is 16 residues long. Germline trimming cut 0 bases from V and 4 bases from J; bases unmatched to any gene: 7. Germline V CDR1 and CDR2: SGDLS, YYNGEE. CDR3 bases: TGTGCCAGCAGCGTAGATCCGCGGGAGCTTTACAATGAGCAGTTCTTC. Translating gives CASSVDPRELYNEQFF.

This clone was seen only a few times. V gene TRBV5-1 combines with J gene TRBJ2-5; the match to TRBD2 covers 9 bases. V lost 4 bases to trimming and J lost 6 bases; unmatched junction nucleotides: 13. Germline V lookup: CDR1 SGHRS, CDR2 YFSETQ. This CDR3 contains 16 residues. The CDR3: CASSQVLSGSLKTQYF. DNA of the CDR3: TGCGCCAGCAGCCAAGTCCTTAGCGGGAGTTTAAAGACCCAGTACTTC.

In regard to this clone: Sequence at one end of the junction differs from germline and may be a read error. The J gene is TRBJ2-1, the V gene TRBV7-7; D gene unclear. CDR1 is SSHAT, CDR2 FNYEAQ, per germline (reference sequence). The CDR3 sequence is 13 residues long. The CDR3 region is CASSSQFGGEQFF. The CDR3 DNA follows: TGTGCTAGCAGCTCCCAGTTTGGTGGTGAGCAGTTCTTC.

The rearrangement joins TRBV10-3 to TRBJ1-1; D might be TRBD1 (5 bases). CDR1 is ENHRY, CDR2 SYGVKD, per germline. CDR3 length equals 13 residues. Trimming shortened V by 5 bases and J by 6 bases, and 13 bases separated the two germline ends. The CDR3 region is CAISSGRDAEAFF. In DNA, the CDR3 is TGTGCCATCAGTTCGGGCAGGGACGCTGAAGCTTTCTTT.

The rearrangement links TRBV5-4 to TRBJ2-1; TRBD2 aligns across 9 bases. V lost 3 bases to trimming and J lost 2 bases; unmatched junction nucleotides: 0. This CDR3 spans 14 amino acids. Per germline, CDR1 SGHNT and CDR2 YYREEE (reference sequence). CDR3 sequence reads: CASSSSGAYNEQFF. The CDR3 DNA sequence: TGTGCCAGCAGCTCTAGCGGGGCCTACAATGAGCAGTTCTTC.

This clone was picked up one time. The chain joins TRBV10-3 to TRBJ2-2; 14 nucleotides match TRBD2. CDR3 length: 18 residues. V dropped 6 bases and J dropped 6; count of bases not matched to a gene: 12. The germline gives CDR1 ENHRY, CDR2 SYGVKD. The CDR3 bases are TGTGCCATCAGGAACTTGGCGGGACTAGCGGGAGAGGCCGGGGAGCTGTTTTTT. Protein product: CAIRNLAGLAGEAGELFF.

The chain joins TRBV7-6 to TRBJ2-6; 13 nucleotides match TRBD2. In germline, CDR1 is SGHVS, CDR2 FNYEAQ. The CDR3 consists of 20 residues. J was trimmed by 0 bases and V by 4 bases; bases with no gene match: 9. The CDR3 loop is CASSSKTGLAGISGANVLTF. Here the CDR3 DNA reads TGTGCCAGCAGCTCGAAAACGGGACTAGCGGGAATCTCTGGGGCCAACGTCCTGACTTTC.

The V call is TRBV10-3, the J call TRBJ2-1; D not resolved. This CDR3 has 11 residues. Germline CDR1 is ENHRY and CDR2 is SYGVKD. The ends were cut back, 3 bases at V and 10 bases at J, with 7 bases in the middle. CDR3 bases: TGTGCCATCAGTGAAATTCGGGAGCAGTTCTTC. Translated: CAISEIREQFF.

This clone is a singleton in its sample. The V and J genes are TRBV9 and TRBJ1-3, with 8 bases that match TRBD1. The V and J ends lost 4 bases and 4 bases, in that order; junction bases with no gene match: 10. This CDR3 comprises 16 residues. Germline CDR1 is SGDLS and CDR2 is YYNGEE. The CDR3 region is CASSLSQGATGNTIYF. The CDR3 DNA reads as TGTGCCAGCAGCCTTTCTCAGGGGGCGACGGGAAACACCATATATTTT.

With regard to this clone: Other DNA variants within this sample encode the same CDR3. The gene calls are TRBV19 and TRBJ1-3; 7 nucleotides match TRBD1. The CDR3 runs 14 residues. From germline, CDR1 is LNHDA and CDR2 SQIVND (reference sequence). The V and J ends lost 6 bases and 0 bases, in that order; junction bases with no gene match: 2. CDR3 sequence reads: CASSRDSSGNTIYF. CDR3 coding DNA: TGTGCCAGTAGCCGGGACAGCTCTGGAAACACCATATATTTT.

The genes are TRBV19 and TRBJ1-2; D might be TRBD1 (5 bases). This CDR3 is built from 15 residues. V lost 4 bases and J lost 6, with 18 bases in between. The germline gives CDR1 LNHDA, CDR2 SQIVND (reference sequence). The CDR3 spells CASSTRDSRANGYTF. For the CDR3, the DNA is TGTGCCAGTAGTACAAGGGACTCCCGAGCGAATGGCTACACCTTC.